These 6 T cell receptor beta chains originate from one sample sequenced in a study of T-cell memory formation after mild COVID-19. TCRdb reprocessed the 5' RACE reads with MiXCR, giving one entry per CDR3 protein. The table has fewer than 350,000 distinct CDR3 sequences, over 7% seen once. Sequencing was carried out using PBMCs or a T cell subset sorted from them (not recorded which). These TCRs come from a man aged 18 to 30 who had mild COVID-19 (a few samples of this study predate the infection). Cell type and time point are not known.

This clonotype was seen a few times. This chain links TRBV6-5 with TRBJ2-6; D gene ambiguous. The CDR3 totals 15 residues. The ends were cut back, 6 bases at V and 0 bases at J, with 9 bases in the middle. Germline loops: CDR1 MNHEY, CDR2 SVGAGI. CDR3 in DNA: TGTGCCAGCAGAGGGTCTGCCTCTGGGGCCAACGTCCTGACTTTC. This encodes CASRGSASGANVLTF.

The V gene is TRBV20-1, the J gene TRBJ1-2, with D maybe TRBD1 (6 bases). The V gene lost 8 bases and the J gene lost 4 bases, with 20 bases spanning the gap. Germline-derived CDR1 and CDR2 are DFQATT and SNEGSKA (reference sequence). CDR3 length: 14 residues. The CDR3 DNA is TGCAGTTTAGGCCCGGACAGTGCATCCTATGGCTACACCTTC. This translates into CSLGPDSASYGYTF.

The rearrangement uses TRBV5-1 and TRBJ2-1; 8 bases align to TRBD1. The CDR3 runs to 13 residues. Trimming at V came to 6 bases and at J to 7 bases, leaving 6 bases not matched to a gene. Per germline, CDR1 SGHRS and CDR2 YFSETQ. The DNA for the CDR3 is TGCGCCAGCAATACAGGGGGGAAAAATGAGCAGTTCTTC. Residues: CASNTGGKNEQFF.

J is TRBJ1-2 and V is TRBV5-1, with D perhaps matching TRBD1 (6 bases). V was pared by 1 base and J by 3 bases, with 13 bases between. CDR1 and CDR2 (germline): SGHRS, YFSETQ. The CDR3 has 15 residues. CDR3 nucleotides: TGCGCCAGCAGCTTGACCCGGGGGCGAGACTATGGCTACACCTTC. Translated, it gives CASSLTRGRDYGYTF.

This clonotype was counted ten times or more. V and J are TRBV12-3 or TRBV12-4 and TRBJ2-5; tentative D call: TRBD2 (6 bases). The ends were cut back, 4 bases at V and 1 base at J, with 10 bases in the middle. The CDR3 loop spans 14 amino acids. Here the CDR3 DNA reads TGTGCCAGCAGTTATAGCGGCAGCCAAGAGACCCAGTACTTC. Translation: CASSYSGSQETQYF.

This clonotype was counted only a few times. The chain uses TRBV3-1 and TRBJ1-1; D remains ambiguous. The germline V gene encodes CDR1 LGHDT and CDR2 YNNKEL (reference sequence). CDR3 length equals 14 residues. V was shortened by 4 bases and J by 0 bases, with 9 bases between the two germline ends. The CDR3 bases are TGTGCCAGCAGCCTCCACATCCTGAACACTGAAGCTTTCTTT. This encodes CASSLHILNTEAFF. The variable domain in full, with the rest retrieved from reference TRBV3-1 and TRBJ1-1, is DTAVSQTPKYLVTQMGNDKSIKCEQNLGHDTMYWYKQDSKKFLKIMFSYNNKELIINETVPNRFSPKSPDKAHLNLHINSLELGDSAVYFCASSLHILNTEAFFGQGTRLTVV.